This T cell receptor beta chain appears in the sequencing data of a study of T cells in tuberculosis. General observations from the study: Classification accuracy was about 90% (AUROC approximately 0.89) with the GMM-specific repertoire.

Concerning this clone itself: Antigen unknown.

This CDR3 is 13 amino acids long. The ends were cut back, 5 bases at V and 5 bases at J, with 9 bases in the middle. Germline V gene data show CDR1 as MRHNA and CDR2 as SNTAGT. This table comes from immunoSEQ multiplex PCR, and its TCRdb copy is limited to in-frame clones, with some not included. The data show some 25,000 clones, about 95% seen once. This TCR came from a donor between 10 and 35 years old with latent tuberculosis or without tuberculosis infection. Sequencing used PBMCs. This sequence joins TRBV6-4 and TRBJ1-4, with a tentative D call TRBD1 (6 bases). CDR3 protein: CASSQDRNEKLFF. In nucleotides, the CDR3 is TGTGCCAGCAGTCAGGACAGAAATGAAAAACTGTTTTTT.